The TCR beta chain under discussion was sequenced for a study of cytomegalovirus exposure and HLA in healthy donors. Study in general: Within an early data release were roughly 83 million unique TCRs drawn from HLA-typed donors. Study-level findings and limits: In a later analysis, several top co-occurrence clusters appeared linked to parvovirus B19, influenza, CMV and Epstein-Barr virus.

This CDR3 is 16 amino acids long. In germline, CDR1 is MGHRA, CDR2 YSYEKL. The V segment lost 6 bases and the J segment 4 bases; nucleotides outside the gene matches: 15. The primer mix had 60 Vbeta and 13 Jbeta primers. This table comes from immunoSEQ multiplex PCR, and its TCRdb copy is limited to in-frame clones, with some not included. The sample shows 45,000 to 60,000 clones, under 75% of them seen only once. Details on this clone: Antigen unknown.

This TCR derives from a man in his thirties or forties in good health and CMV-seronegative. Input material: PBMCs. The rearrangement uses TRBV4-1 and TRBJ2-7; 7 nucleotides line up with TRBD1. The CDR3 sequence is CASSPIRRDSTYEQYF. The CDR3 DNA is TGCGCCAGCAGTCCTATCCGACGGGACAGTACGTACGAGCAGTACTTC.